This T cell receptor (beta chain) comes out of a study of CD8+ T cells in alopecia areata. About the study: Percent affected scalp area, the SALT score, rated treated patients' severity.

cDNA serving as the sequencing template came from extracted, reverse transcribed RNA. The protocol was immunoSEQ multiplex PCR, while the TCRdb copy is restricted to in-frame clones and leaves out a portion. There are roughly 280,000 clones in the sample; approximately 60% occur only once, and about 0.89% lies in the top ten. The CDR3 contains 11 residues. Trimming shortened V by 2 bases and J by 7 bases, and 5 bases separated the two germline ends. Germline CDR1 is MGHDK and CDR2 is SYGVNS. Treatment given: oral pan-JAK inhibitor, 5-10 mg twice daily. Individuals with alopecia areata gave both lesional scalp punch biopsies and peripheral blood for collection.

The chain is built from TRBV25-1 and TRBJ1-2, with no clear D. The material was CD4+ T cells sorted from blood, obtained around week 53, from a patient treated with tofacitinib. The source is a human donor with alopecia areata. As DNA, the CDR3 is TGTGCCAGCAGTGAAACTAGTGGCTACACCTTC. Residues: CASSETSGYTF.